This TCR beta chain was captured in a study of cytomegalovirus exposure and HLA in healthy donors. With 60 Vbeta and 13 Jbeta primers, the PCR was carried out. Measured with immunoSEQ multiplex PCR; TCRdb has only the in-frame clones, and not every one. In the table there are about 120,000 clones, over 50% of which are singletons. Germline values: CDR1 SGHNT, CDR2 YYREEE (reference sequence). The CDR3 extends over 14 amino acids. Between the trimmed V and J ends, which lost 0 bases and 3 bases, there was a span of 10 bases. The chain combines TRBV5-4 with TRBJ2-7, with D unresolved. Sequenced material: PBMCs. This receptor was taken from a woman aged 40 to 55 in good health and CMV-seropositive. CDR3 protein: CASSLESRIYEQYF. The CDR3 DNA is TGTGCCAGCAGCTTGGAGTCTAGAATCTACGAGCAGTACTTC. Supplemented by reference TRBV5-4 and TRBJ2-7, the full variable domain reads ETGVTQSPTHLIKTRGQQVTLRCSSQSGHNTVSWYQQALGQGPQFIFQYYREEENGRGNFPPRFSGLQFPNYSSELNVNALELDDSALYLCASSLESRIYEQYFGPGTRLTVT.